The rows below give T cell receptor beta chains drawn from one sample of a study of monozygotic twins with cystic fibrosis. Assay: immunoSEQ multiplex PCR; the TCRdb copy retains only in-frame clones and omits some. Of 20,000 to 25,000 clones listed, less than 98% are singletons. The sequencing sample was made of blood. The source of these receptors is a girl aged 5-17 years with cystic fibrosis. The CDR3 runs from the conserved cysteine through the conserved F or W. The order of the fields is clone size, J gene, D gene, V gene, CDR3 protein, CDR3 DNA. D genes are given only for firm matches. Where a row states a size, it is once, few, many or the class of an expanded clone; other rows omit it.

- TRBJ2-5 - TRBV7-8 CASSAKGGFAGTELETQYF TGTGCCAGCAGCGCCAAAGGGGGTTTCGCGGGCACCGAATTGGAGACCCAGTACTTC
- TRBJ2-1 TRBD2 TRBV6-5 CASSVLADNEQFF TGTGCCAGCAGTGTCCTAGCGGACAATGAGCAGTTCTTC
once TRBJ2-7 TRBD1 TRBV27 CASSYRGQIYEQYF TGTGCCAGCAGTTACAGGGGACAGATCTACGAGCAGTACTTC
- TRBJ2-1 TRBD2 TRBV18 CASSPGASGRKYNEQFF TGTGCCAGCTCACCAGGGGCTAGCGGGAGAAAATACAATGAGCAGTTCTTC
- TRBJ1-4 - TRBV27 CASSTPPGRFTNEKLFF TGTGCCAGCAGCACCCCCCCGGGGCGTTTCACTAATGAAAAACTGTTTTTT
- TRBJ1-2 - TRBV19 CASSAGYYGYTF TGTGCCAGTTCCGCAGGGTACTATGGCTACACCTTC
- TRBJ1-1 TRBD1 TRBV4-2 CASSHLQGTEAFF TGTGCCAGCAGCCACCTACAGGGGACTGAAGCTTTCTTT
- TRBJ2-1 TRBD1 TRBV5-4 CASSGTGGSGGQFF TGTGCCAGTTCCGGGACAGGGGGATCCGGGGGGCAGTTCTTC
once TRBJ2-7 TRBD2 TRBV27 CASSPLSGSSYEQYF TGTGCCAGCAGTCCCCTCAGCGGGAGCTCCTACGAGCAGTACTTC
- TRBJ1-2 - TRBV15 CATSRDRGYGYTF TGTGCCACCAGCAGAGACCGGGGCTATGGCTACACCTTC
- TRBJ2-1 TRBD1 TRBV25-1 CASTDLQGNEQFF TGTGCCAGCACCGACCTACAGGGGAATGAGCAGTTCTTC
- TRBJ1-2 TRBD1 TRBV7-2 CASSLEGQGSYGYTF TGTGCCAGCAGCTTAGAGGGACAGGGAAGCTATGGCTACACCTTC
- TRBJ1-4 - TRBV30 CAWSEGAATNEKLFF TGTGCCTGGAGTGAAGGGGCAGCAACTAATGAAAAACTGTTTTTT
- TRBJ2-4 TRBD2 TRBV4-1 CASSPSKAGGRGIQYF TGCGCCAGCAGCCCCAGCAAGGCGGGAGGGCGAGGCATTCAGTACTTC
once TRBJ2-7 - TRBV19 CASRSTRDTYEQYF TGTGCCAGTAGGTCCACTCGGGACACCTACGAGCAGTACTTC
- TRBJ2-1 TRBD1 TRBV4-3 CASSQDLGQVSYNEQFF TGCGCCAGCAGCCAAGACTTGGGACAGGTCTCCTACAATGAGCAGTTCTTC
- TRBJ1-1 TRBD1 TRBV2 CASSWDRGGTEAFF TGTGCCAGCAGTTGGGACAGGGGGGGCACTGAAGCTTTCTTT
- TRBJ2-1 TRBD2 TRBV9 CASSEGRADVFNEQFF TGTGCCAGCAGCGAAGGGAGGGCTGATGTTTTCAATGAGCAGTTCTTC
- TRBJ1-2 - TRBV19 CASTPMGGGIIPYGYTF TGTGCCAGTACCCCAATGGGGGGGGGCATTATCCCCTATGGCTACACCTTC
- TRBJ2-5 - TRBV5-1 CASSGGLLETQYF TGCGCCAGCAGCGGAGGGCTATTAGAGACCCAGTACTTC
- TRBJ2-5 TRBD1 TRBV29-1 CSVLDRVTQETQYF TGCAGCGTACTAGACAGGGTCACGCAAGAGACCCAGTACTTC
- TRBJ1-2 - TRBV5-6 CASSLRSSYTF TGTGCCAGCAGCTTAAGGTCTAGCTACACCTTC
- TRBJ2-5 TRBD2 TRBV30 CAWSVVGGPQETQYF TGTGCCTGGAGTGTAGTGGGAGGGCCTCAAGAGACCCAGTACTTC
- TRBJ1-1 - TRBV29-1 CSVVGIGRGNTEAFF TGCAGCGTTGTCGGGATAGGTAGGGGGAACACTGAAGCTTTCTTT
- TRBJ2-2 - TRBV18 CASVPNLATGELFF TGTGCCAGCGTTCCAAATCTCGCTACCGGGGAGCTGTTTTTT
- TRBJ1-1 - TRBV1 CTSSPRGAFF TGCACCAGCAGCCCCAGAGGGGCTTTCTTT
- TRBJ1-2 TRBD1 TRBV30 CAWKHRGFLSGYTF TGTGCCTGGAAGCACAGGGGGTTCCTCAGTGGCTACACCTTC
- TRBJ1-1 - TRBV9 CASSDQQVQGAAFF TGTGCCAGCAGCGACCAACAGGTACAGGGCGCAGCTTTCTTT
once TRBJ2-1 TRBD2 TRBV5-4 CASSFRTSGRTAYNEQFF TGTGCCAGCAGCTTCCGGACTAGCGGGAGGACAGCCTACAATGAGCAGTTCTTC